The 14 T cell receptor beta chains given below trace back to one sample, sequenced in a study of T cell responses to AZD1222 COVID-19 vaccine. Only in-frame clones appear in the TCRdb table, and some are missing; sequencing was by immunoSEQ multiplex PCR. This table holds about 120,000 clones, around nine tenths found once. The input for sequencing was peripheral blood, taken on day 0 of AZD1222 vaccination. The receptors were gathered from an adult in good health.

The rearrangement joins TRBV5-6 to TRBJ1-2; D is possibly TRBD1 (6 bases). V lost 0 bases, J lost 4 bases, and 16 bases lay in between. The CDR3 consists of 16 residues. Per germline, CDR1 SGHDT and CDR2 YYEEEE. In nucleotides, the CDR3 is TGTGCCAGCAGCTTGGGTGCCCAGGGGCCTTCCTATGGCTACACCTTC. It codes for CASSLGAQGPSYGYTF.

The chain recombines TRBV5-1 with TRBJ1-2, with D possibly TRBD1 on 6 matching bases. Germline V gene data show CDR1 as SGHRS and CDR2 as YFSETQ. V was clipped by 4 bases and J by 5 bases, with 9 bases between them. This CDR3 has 12 residues. The CDR3 region is CASSPTGYGYTF. CDR3 DNA: TGCGCCAGCAGCCCGACAGGATATGGCTACACCTTC.

V and J are TRBV18 and TRBJ2-7; D remains unclear. The V gene's germline CDR1 is KGHSH and CDR2 LQKENI. This CDR3 has 14 residues. V lost 6 bases to trimming and J lost 4 bases, with 16 bases between them. In DNA, the CDR3 is TGTGCCAGCTCTCCCCAAGTGACGTCTTACGAGCAGTACTTC. Translating it yields CASSPQVTSYEQYF.

The genes are TRBV2 and TRBJ1-1; D not certain. V was shortened by 3 bases and J by 5 bases, with 10 bases between the two germline ends. Germline CDR1 and CDR2: SNHLY and FYNNEI. The CDR3 totals 13 residues. CDR3 sequence (DNA): TGTGCCAGCAGTGATATGGGCGGGACTGAAGCTTTCTTT. This sequence encodes CASSDMGGTEAFF.

V usage is TRBV5-4 and J usage is TRBJ2-3, with D tentatively TRBD2 (6 bases). The CDR3 contains 18 residues. V dropped 3 bases and J dropped 0 bases, with 20 bases sitting between them. Germline values: CDR1 SGHNT, CDR2 YYREEE (reference sequence). The chain's CDR3 is CASSSTRGTRFSTDTQYF. The DNA for the CDR3 is TGTGCCAGCAGCTCGACTAGAGGAACCCGATTTAGCACAGATACGCAGTATTTT.

This rearrangement joins TRBV7-9 to TRBJ2-5; no clear D gene. Per germline, CDR1 SEHNR and CDR2 FQNEAQ (reference sequence). The V gene lost 6 bases and the J gene lost 2 bases, with 1 base spanning the gap. CDR3 size: 10 residues. CDR3 protein: CASRQETQYF. The DNA for the CDR3 is TGTGCCAGCAGACAAGAGACCCAGTACTTC.

The rearrangement uses TRBV18 and TRBJ2-1; either TRBD1 or TRBD2 may fit D (5 bases each). Germline assignment: CDR1 KGHSH and CDR2 LQKENI. Trimming took 1 base from V and 0 from J, leaving 7 bases between them. This CDR3 comprises 15 residues. This CDR3 is CASSPQGSSYNEQFF. The CDR3 DNA reads as TGTGCCAGCTCACCACAGGGGAGCTCCTACAATGAGCAGTTCTTC.

The sample holds one count of this clone. The gene calls are TRBV10-3 and TRBJ2-3; 10 bases line up with TRBD1. V was clipped by 6 bases and J by 3 bases; unmatched bases: 3. The CDR3 has 14 residues. Per the germline V gene, CDR1 is ENHRY and CDR2 is SYGVKD. The CDR3 DNA reads as TGTGCCATCAGGGGACAGGGGAGAACAGATACGCAGTATTTT. Protein product: CAIRGQGRTDTQYF.

The chain combines TRBV7-2 with TRBJ1-6; D may be TRBD1 (5 bases). Per germline, CDR1 SGHTA and CDR2 FQGNSA. V lost 6 bases to trimming and J lost 7 bases, with 16 bases between them. CDR3 length equals 15 residues. As DNA, the CDR3 is TGTGCCAGCAGGCAGGGAGGGAGTACGAATTCACCCCTCCACTTT. This codes for CASRQGGSTNSPLHF.

In nucleotides, the CDR3 is TGTGCCAGCTCACCCCCCAACTCCGGGTCCGGGAACACTGAAGCTTTCTTT. It yields the protein CASSPPNSGSGNTEAFF. The chain recombines TRBV18 with TRBJ1-1; D unclear. The CDR3 consists of 17 residues. V was shortened by 3 bases and J by 1 base, with 18 bases between the two germline ends. The V gene's germline CDR1 is KGHSH and CDR2 LQKENI.

V gene TRBV7-9 combines with J gene TRBJ2-7; maybe TRBD2 (5 bases). The germline gives CDR1 SEHNR, CDR2 FQNEAQ (reference sequence). The CDR3 consists of 14 residues. Deletions cut 5 bases from V and 6 bases from J, with 17 bases between. The CDR3 DNA follows: TGTGCCAGCAGCCCGGGGTCCCTTGGAGTCGAGCAGTACTTC. Translation: CASSPGSLGVEQYF.

The chain couples TRBV7-2 to TRBJ2-2; D is possibly TRBD1 or TRBD2 (5 bases each). The CDR3 loop spans 15 amino acids. V gave up 6 bases and J gave up 4 bases, with 15 bases separating them. The germline V gene has CDR1 SGHTA and CDR2 FQGNSA. The CDR3 region is CASRPTLGGTGELFF. In DNA form, the CDR3 reads TGTGCCAGCAGACCCACCCTTGGGGGCACCGGGGAGCTGTTTTTT.

V usage is TRBV5-1 and J usage is TRBJ2-5, with 7 bases identical to TRBD2. This CDR3 comprises 15 residues. With V trimmed by 3 bases and J by 1 base, 6 bases remained unmatched. Germline assignment: CDR1 SGHRS and CDR2 YFSETQ. CDR3 coding DNA: TGCGCCAGCAGCTCCCGTGGGGGGGTCCAAGAGACCCAGTACTTC. The encoded protein is CASSSRGGVQETQYF. Variable domain in full (rest from reference TRBV5-1 and TRBJ2-5): KAGVTQTPRYLIKTRGQQVTLSCSPISGHRSVSWYQQTPGQGLQFLFEYFSETQRNKGNFPGRFSGRQFSNSRSEMNVSTLELGDSALYLCASSSRGGVQETQYFGPGTRLLVL.

This chain uses TRBV3-1 (or the pseudogene TRBV3-2) with TRBJ1-5; no clear D. CDR3 length equals 12 residues. Germline V gene sequence: CDR1 LGHDT, CDR2 YNNKEL (reference sequence). V was pared by 1 base and J by 6 bases, with 4 bases between. The CDR3 is CASSQGIQPQHF. CDR3 in DNA: TGTGCCAGCAGCCAAGGTATTCAGCCCCAGCATTTT.